The 9 T cell receptor beta chains below were found in one sample sequenced in a study of blood T cell repertoires in COVID-19. Assay used: immunoSEQ multiplex PCR; TCRdb lists only in-frame clones, some missing. The data contain 150,000 to 200,000 clones, 86% of them singletons. The material sequenced was peripheral blood. These receptors originate from a woman aged 70-85 years with acute or convalescent COVID-19.

The chain has TRBV18 and TRBJ2-1; TRBD1 matches at 7 bases. The CDR3 has 15 amino acids. J gave up 6 bases and V 7 bases, and 12 bases lay outside the gene matches. Germline loops: CDR1 KGHSH, CDR2 LQKENI. CDR3 loop: CASCTGTDRFNEQFF. The CDR3 region has the DNA TGTGCCAGCTGCACCGGGACAGACCGTTTCAATGAGCAGTTCTTC. Looking up the rest from reference TRBV18 and TRBJ2-1 gives the full variable domain: NAGVMQNPRHLVRRRGQEARLRCSPMKGHSHVYWYRQLPEEGLKFMVYLQKENIIDESGMPKERFSAEFPKEGPSILRIQQVVRGDSAAYFCASCTGTDRFNEQFFGPGTRLTVL.

The CDR3 DNA follows: TGTGCTAGTGGTTTGACAGCCGGGACAGGGCATCAGCCCCAGCATTTT. Protein: CASGLTAGTGHQPQHF. The rearrangement uses TRBV12-5 and TRBJ1-5; 9 nucleotides match TRBD1. Losses at the gene ends were 2 bases for V and 5 bases for J; bases not matched to a gene: 7. CDR1 is LGHNT and CDR2 is FRNRAP in the germline V gene. This CDR3 comprises 16 residues.

DNA for the CDR3: TGTGCCAGCAGCTTAGGTGGGAGGGGACCTTACGAGCAGTACTTC. Translated: CASSLGGRGPYEQYF. V usage is TRBV7-2 and J usage is TRBJ2-7, with TRBD2 matching 7 bases. CDR1 is SGHTA and CDR2 is FQGNSA in the germline V gene. Germline trimming cut 1 base from V and 4 bases from J; bases unmatched to any gene: 7. The CDR3 is 15 residues long.

CDR3 nucleotide sequence: TGTGCCAGAAGCTTGGAGACACACACCTGGCGGGGGGGCTTAAATGAGCAGTTCTTC. This encodes CARSLETHTWRGGLNEQFF. The rearrangement joins TRBV5-3 to TRBJ2-1, with 9 bases fitting TRBD2. TRBV5-3 is classed as an ORF, of uncertain function. J lost 7 bases, V lost 0 bases, and 17 bases had no gene match. The CDR3 loop spans 19 amino acids.

This chain connects TRBV28 to TRBJ2-7, with TRBD2 identical over 9 bases. This CDR3 has 19 amino acids. J lost 2 bases, V lost 4 bases, and 18 bases had no gene match. Germline CDR1 MDHEN, CDR2 SYDVKM. CDR3 protein: CASSSPEPLVIAGAYEQYF. CDR3 nucleotides: TGTGCCAGCAGTTCTCCTGAACCCCTCGTGATAGCGGGAGCCTACGAGCAGTACTTC.

The CDR3 nucleotides are TGTGCCAGCAAAGAATATTGGGGGCCCACTGAAGCTTTCTTT. Translation gives CASKEYWGPTEAFF. The chain recombines TRBV6-5 with TRBJ1-1, with D perhaps matching TRBD1 (6 bases). The germline V gene encodes CDR1 MNHEY and CDR2 SVGAGI. The CDR3 has 14 residues. Trimming shortened V by 7 bases and J by 4 bases, and 16 bases separated the two germline ends.

The CDR3 DNA reads TGTGCCAGCAGACAGGGTTTTGACACTGAAGCTTTCTTT. Translated, it gives CASRQGFDTEAFF. The chain is built from TRBV3-1 (or the pseudogene TRBV3-2) and TRBJ1-1; D might be TRBD1 (6 bases). Germline loops: CDR1 LGHDT, CDR2 YNNKEL (reference sequence). Trimming shortened V by 6 bases and J by 3 bases, and 11 bases separated the two germline ends. The CDR3 is 13 residues long.

The chain recombines TRBV18 with TRBJ2-7; perhaps TRBD1 as D (5 bases). The length of the CDR3 is 14 residues. Trimming cost V 3 bases and J 1 base, with 10 bases left between them. Germline loops: CDR1 KGHSH, CDR2 LQKENI. Here the CDR3 DNA reads TGTGCCAGCTCACCTGGGGCGGAATCCTACGAGCAGTACTTC. Encoded protein: CASSPGAESYEQYF.

The chain recombines TRBV3-1 (or the pseudogene TRBV3-2) with TRBJ2-5; TRBD2 agrees at 8 bases. V was clipped by 0 bases and J by 7 bases; unmatched bases: 7. The CDR3 contains 15 residues. Germline CDR1 LGHDT, CDR2 YNNKEL (reference sequence). The DNA for the CDR3 is TGTGCCAGCAGCCAAGACGGGGGGGCCTACGTGACCCAGTACTTC. Translating it yields CASSQDGGAYVTQYF.